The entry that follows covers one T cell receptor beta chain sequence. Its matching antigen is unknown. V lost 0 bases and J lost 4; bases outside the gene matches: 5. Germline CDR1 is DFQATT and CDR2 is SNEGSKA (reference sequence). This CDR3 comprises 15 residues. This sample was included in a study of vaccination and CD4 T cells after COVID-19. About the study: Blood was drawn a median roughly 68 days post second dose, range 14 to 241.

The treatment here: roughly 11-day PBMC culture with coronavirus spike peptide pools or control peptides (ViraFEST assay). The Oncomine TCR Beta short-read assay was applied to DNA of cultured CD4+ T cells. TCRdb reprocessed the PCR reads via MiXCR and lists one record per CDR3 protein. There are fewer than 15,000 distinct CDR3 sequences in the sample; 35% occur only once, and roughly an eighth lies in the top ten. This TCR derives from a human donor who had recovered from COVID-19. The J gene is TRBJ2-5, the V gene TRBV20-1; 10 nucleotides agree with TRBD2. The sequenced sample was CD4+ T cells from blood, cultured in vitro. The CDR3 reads CSARDSGRAPETQYF. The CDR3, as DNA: TGCAGTGCTAGAGACAGCGGGAGGGCCCCAGAGACCCAGTACTTC.